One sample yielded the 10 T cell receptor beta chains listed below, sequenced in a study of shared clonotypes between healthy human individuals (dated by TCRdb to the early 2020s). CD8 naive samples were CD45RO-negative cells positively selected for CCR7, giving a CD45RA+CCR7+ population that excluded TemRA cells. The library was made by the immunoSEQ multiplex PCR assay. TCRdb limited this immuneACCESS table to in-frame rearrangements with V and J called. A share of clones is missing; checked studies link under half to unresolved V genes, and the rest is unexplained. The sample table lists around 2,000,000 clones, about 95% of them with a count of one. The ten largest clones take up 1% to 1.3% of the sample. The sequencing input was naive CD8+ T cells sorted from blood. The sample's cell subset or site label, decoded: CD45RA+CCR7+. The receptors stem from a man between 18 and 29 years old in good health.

The CDR3 reads CASSGLATYEQYF. The CDR3 DNA is TGTGCCAGCAGTGGACTAGCTACCTACGAGCAGTACTTC. V and J are TRBV6-1 and TRBJ2-7; TRBD2 matches at 7 bases. CDR1 is MNHNS, CDR2 SASEGT, per germline. CDR3 length: 13 amino acids. V lost 4 bases to trimming and J lost 2 bases; unmatched junction nucleotides: 2.

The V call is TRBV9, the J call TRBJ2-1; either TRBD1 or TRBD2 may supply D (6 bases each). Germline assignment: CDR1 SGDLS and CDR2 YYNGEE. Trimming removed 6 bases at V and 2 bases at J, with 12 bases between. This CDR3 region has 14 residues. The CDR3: CASTPGGTYNEQFF. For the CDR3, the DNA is TGTGCCAGCACCCCCGGGGGCACCTACAATGAGCAGTTCTTC.

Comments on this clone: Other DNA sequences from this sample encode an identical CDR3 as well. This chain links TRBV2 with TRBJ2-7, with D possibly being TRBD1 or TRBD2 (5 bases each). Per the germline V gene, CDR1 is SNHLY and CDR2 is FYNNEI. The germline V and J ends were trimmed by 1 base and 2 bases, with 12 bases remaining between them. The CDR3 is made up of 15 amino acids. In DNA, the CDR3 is TGTGCCAGCAGTGAAGGTCCCGGGGCTGCCTACGAGCAGTACTTC. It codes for CASSEGPGAAYEQYF.

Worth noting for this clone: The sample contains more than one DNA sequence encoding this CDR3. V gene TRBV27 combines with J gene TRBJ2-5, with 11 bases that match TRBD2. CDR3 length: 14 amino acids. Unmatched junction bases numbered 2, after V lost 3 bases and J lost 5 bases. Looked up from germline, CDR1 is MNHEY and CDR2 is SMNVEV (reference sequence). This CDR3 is CASSFLAGGETQYF. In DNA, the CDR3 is TGTGCCAGCAGTTTTTTAGCGGGGGGGGAGACCCAGTACTTC.

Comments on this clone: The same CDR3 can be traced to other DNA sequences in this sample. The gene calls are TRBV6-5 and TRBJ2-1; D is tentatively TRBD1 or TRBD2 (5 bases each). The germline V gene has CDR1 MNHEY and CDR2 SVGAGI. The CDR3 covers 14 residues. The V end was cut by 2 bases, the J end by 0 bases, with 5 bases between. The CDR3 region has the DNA TGTGCCAGCAGTTACGGGGGCTCCTACAATGAGCAGTTCTTC. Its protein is CASSYGGSYNEQFF.

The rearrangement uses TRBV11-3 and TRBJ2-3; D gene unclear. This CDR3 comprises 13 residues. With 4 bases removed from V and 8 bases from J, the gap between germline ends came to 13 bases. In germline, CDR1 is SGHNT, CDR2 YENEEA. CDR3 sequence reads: CASSSTSWRTQYF. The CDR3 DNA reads TGTGCCAGCAGCTCGACCTCATGGCGTACGCAGTATTTT.

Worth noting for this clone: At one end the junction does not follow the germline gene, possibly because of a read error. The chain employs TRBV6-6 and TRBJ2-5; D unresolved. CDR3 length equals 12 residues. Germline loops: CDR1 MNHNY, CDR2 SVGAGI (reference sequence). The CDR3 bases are TGTGCCGGCAGTTACTCTCCGGAGACCCAGTACTTC. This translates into CAGSYSPETQYF.

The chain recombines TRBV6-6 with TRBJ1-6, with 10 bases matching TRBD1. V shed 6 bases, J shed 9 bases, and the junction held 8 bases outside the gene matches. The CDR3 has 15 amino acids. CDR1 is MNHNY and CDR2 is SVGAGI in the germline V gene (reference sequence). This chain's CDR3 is CASREPGQGISPLHF. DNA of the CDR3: TGTGCCAGCAGGGAACCGGGACAGGGGATTTCACCCCTCCACTTT.

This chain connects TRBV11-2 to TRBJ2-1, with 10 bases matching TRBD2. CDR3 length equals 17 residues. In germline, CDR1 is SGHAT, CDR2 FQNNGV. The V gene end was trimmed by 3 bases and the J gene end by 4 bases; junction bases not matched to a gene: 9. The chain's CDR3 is CASSFGASGGPYNEQFF. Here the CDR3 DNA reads TGTGCCAGCAGCTTTGGAGCTAGCGGGGGCCCTTACAATGAGCAGTTCTTC.

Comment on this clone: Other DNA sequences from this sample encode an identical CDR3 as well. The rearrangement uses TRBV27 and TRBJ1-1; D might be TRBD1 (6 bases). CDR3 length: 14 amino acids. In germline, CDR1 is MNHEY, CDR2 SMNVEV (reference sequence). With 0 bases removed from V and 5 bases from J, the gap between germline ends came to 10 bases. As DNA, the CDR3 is TGTGCCAGCAGTTTATCACAGGGAATTACTGAAGCTTTCTTT. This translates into CASSLSQGITEAFF.